This T cell receptor beta chain was sequenced for a study of blood T cell repertoires in COVID-19. Trimming removed 3 bases at V and 4 bases at J, with 18 bases between. CDR3 length: 15 amino acids. Per germline, CDR1 DFQATT and CDR2 SNEGSKA (reference sequence). Sequencing used immunoSEQ multiplex PCR; TCRdb keeps in-frame clones, though not all of them. Of about 180,000 clones in the sample, approximately 82% were seen once. The sequencing input was PBMCs or T cells enriched from blood (not recorded which). The chain links TRBV20-1 to TRBJ1-2; the D gene is possibly TRBD1 (5 bases). The TCR originated in a woman in her fifties or sixties who had recovered from COVID-19. The CDR3 nucleotides read TGCAGTGCTAGTGACCCGCGCAGGGCTGGCTATGGCTACACCTTC. The encoded protein is CSASDPRRAGYGYTF.